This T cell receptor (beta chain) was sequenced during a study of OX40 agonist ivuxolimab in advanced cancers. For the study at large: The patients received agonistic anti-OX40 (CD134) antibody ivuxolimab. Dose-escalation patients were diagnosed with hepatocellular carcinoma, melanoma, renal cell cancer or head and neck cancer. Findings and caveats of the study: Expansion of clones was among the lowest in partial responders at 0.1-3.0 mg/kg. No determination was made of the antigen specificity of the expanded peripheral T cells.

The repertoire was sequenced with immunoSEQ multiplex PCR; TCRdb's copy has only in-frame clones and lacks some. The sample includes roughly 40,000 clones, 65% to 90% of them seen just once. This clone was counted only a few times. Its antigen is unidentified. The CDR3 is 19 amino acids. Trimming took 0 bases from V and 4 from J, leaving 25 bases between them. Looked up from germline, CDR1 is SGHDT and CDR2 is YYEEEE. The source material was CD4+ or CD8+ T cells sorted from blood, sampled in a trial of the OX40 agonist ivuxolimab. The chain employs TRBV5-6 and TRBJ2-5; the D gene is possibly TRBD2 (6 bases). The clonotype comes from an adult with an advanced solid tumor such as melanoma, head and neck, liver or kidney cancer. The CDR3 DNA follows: TGTGCCAGCAGCTTGGATCCCGCCCGAGTTGGGAACGGGAGAGAGACCCAGTACTTC. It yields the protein CASSLDPARVGNGRETQYF. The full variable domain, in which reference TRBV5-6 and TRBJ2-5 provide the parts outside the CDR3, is DAGVTQSPTHLIKTRGQQVTLRCSPKSGHDTVSWYQQALGQGPQFIFQYYEEEERQRGNFPDRFSGHQFPNYSSELNVNALLLGDSALYLCASSLDPARVGNGRETQYFGPGTRLLVL.